The entry below describes one TCR beta chain. Its matching antigen is unknown. The sample comes from a study of blood T cells in healthy people across ages. Notes on the study in general: Diversity of TCR beta correlated strongly with naive T cell percentage.

A J-beta primer mix and a sample-barcoded 5' primer were used in a second PCR of roughly 6 to 12 cycles. TCRdb passed the 5' RACE reads through MiXCR, listing each CDR3 protein once. The sample consists of about 780,000 distinct CDR3 sequences, 20% to 30% of them appearing once. Per germline, CDR1 MDHEN and CDR2 SYDVKM. This CDR3 is 14 amino acids long. V was clipped by 8 bases and J by 8 bases, with 19 bases between them. Separately, the same data were catalogued under a study of T cells of mothers and their children.

This sequence joins TRBV28 and TRBJ2-1, with D possibly being TRBD2 (6 bases). The TCR originated in a boy younger than 18 in good health. Sequencing used blood. The CDR3 region is CASLRRGHRDEQFF. CDR3 DNA: TGTGCCAGCCTTCGGCGGGGCCATAGGGATGAGCAGTTCTTC.